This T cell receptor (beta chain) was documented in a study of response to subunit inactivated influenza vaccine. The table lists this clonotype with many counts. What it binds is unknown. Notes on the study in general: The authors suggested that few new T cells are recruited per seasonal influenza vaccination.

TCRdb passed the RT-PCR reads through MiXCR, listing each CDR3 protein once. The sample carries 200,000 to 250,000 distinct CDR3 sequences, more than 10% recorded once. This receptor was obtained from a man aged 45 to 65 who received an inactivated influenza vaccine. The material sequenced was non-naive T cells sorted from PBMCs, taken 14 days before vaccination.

CDR3 sequence: CASEPRTSLGSYEQYF. The CDR3 DNA sequence: TGTGCCAGTGAACCTCGGACATCCCTTGGGTCCTACGAGCAGTACTTC. The chain has TRBV28 and TRBJ2-7; perhaps TRBD1 as D (5 bases). This CDR3 contains 16 residues. Trimming took off 9 bases at V and 1 base at J, with 22 bases between the two ends. Germline CDR1 MDHEN, CDR2 SYDVKM.